The entry that follows covers one T cell receptor (beta chain) sequence. What it binds is unknown. The record originates from a study of T cell responses to AZD1222 COVID-19 vaccine. Study results and limitations: It was only after the peak T cell response that any repertoires were sampled. Following two doses of AZD1222, Spike-specific TCR breadth and depth rose.

CDR3 length equals 15 residues. The V gene end was trimmed by 4 bases and the J gene end by 7 bases; junction bases not matched to a gene: 10. Per germline, CDR1 MGHRA and CDR2 YSYEKL. TCRdb's table, derived via immunoSEQ multiplex PCR, lists solely in-frame clones and lacks some. The profile shows 130,000 or so clones, 80% to 90% of them singletons. The chain recombines TRBV4-1 with TRBJ1-2; 9 bases align to TRBD1. The clonotype was recovered from an adult who received the AZD1222 COVID-19 vaccine. The starting material was peripheral blood, obtained 28 days after the second AZD1222 dose. CDR3 in DNA: TGCGCCAGCAGCCCTACCACAGGGGGCGTTTTTGGCTACACCTTC. It is translated as CASSPTTGGVFGYTF.